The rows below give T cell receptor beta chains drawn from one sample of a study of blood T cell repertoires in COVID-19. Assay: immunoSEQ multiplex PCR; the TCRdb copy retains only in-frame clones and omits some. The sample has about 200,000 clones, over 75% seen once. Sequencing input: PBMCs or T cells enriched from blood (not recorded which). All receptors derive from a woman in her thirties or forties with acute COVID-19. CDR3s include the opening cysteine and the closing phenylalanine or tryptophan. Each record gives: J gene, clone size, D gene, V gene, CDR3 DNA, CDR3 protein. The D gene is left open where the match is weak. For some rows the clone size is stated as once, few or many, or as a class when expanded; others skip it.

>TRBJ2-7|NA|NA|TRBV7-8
TGTGCCAGCAGCACCATAGGAGGAAGGACGGCGCAGTACTTC
CASSTIGGRTAQYF
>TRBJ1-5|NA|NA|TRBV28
TGTGCCAGCAGTGCTACAGATGGCAGCAATCAGCCCCAGCATTTT
CASSATDGSNQPQHF
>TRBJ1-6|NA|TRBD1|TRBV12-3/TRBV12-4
TGTGCCAGCAGCCGACAGGGGAAGGCCCTCCACTTT
CASSRQGKALHF
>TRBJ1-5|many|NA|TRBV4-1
TGCGCCAGCAGCCAATCCGGAGATCAGCCCCAGCATTTT
CASSQSGDQPQHF
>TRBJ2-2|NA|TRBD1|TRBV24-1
TGTGCCACCAAAGGGGGCTGGAACACCGGGGAGCTGTTTTTT
CATKGGWNTGELFF
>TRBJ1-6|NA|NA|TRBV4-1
TGCGCCACCGGGAACTCACCCCTCCACTTT
CATGNSPLHF
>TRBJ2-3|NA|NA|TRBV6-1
TGTGCCAGCAGTGGTTTAAGGGGGGGGCCCACAGATACGCAGTATTTT
CASSGLRGGPTDTQYF
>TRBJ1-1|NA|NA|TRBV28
TGTGCCAGCACCTCCGACGGGTTGAACACTGAAGCTTTCTTT
CASTSDGLNTEAFF
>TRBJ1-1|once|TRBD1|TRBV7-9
TGTGCCAGCAGCTTAGCCCCTGATGACAGGGTTCGCCAGAGCGCTGAAGCTTTCTTT
CASSLAPDDRVRQSAEAFF
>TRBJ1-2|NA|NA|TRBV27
TGTGCCAGCAGTTTACGGGTGGGTTTTCTAACTAACTATGGCTACACCTTC
CASSLRVGFLTNYGYTF
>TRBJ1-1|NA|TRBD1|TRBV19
TGTGCCAGTAGTGCACACAGGGGGATGAGGGGGACTGAAGCTTTCTTT
CASSAHRGMRGTEAFF
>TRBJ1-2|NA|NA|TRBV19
TGTGCCAGTAGTATGAGCGGAGGGCGTGGGCAAGGCTACACCTTC
CASSMSGGRGQGYTF
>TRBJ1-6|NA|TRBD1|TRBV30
TGTGCCTGGAGCAGGGGGTTCAATTCACCCCTCCACTTT
CAWSRGFNSPLHF
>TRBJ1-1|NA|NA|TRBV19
TGTGCCAGTAGCCGAACGTCCAGGGCGGACACTGAAGCTTTCTTT
CASSRTSRADTEAFF
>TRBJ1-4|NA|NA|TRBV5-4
TGTGCCAGCAGCGGACAAGGGGATGAAAAACTGTTTTTT
CASSGQGDEKLFF
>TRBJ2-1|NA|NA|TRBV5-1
TGCGCCAGCAGCTTGGACCGGGGGGCAAACAATGAGCAGTTCTTC
CASSLDRGANNEQFF
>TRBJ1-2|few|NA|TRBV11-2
TGTGCCAGCAGCTCTCTAAAAGCCTATGGCTACACCTTC
CASSSLKAYGYTF
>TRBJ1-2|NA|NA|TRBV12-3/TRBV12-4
TGTGCCAGCAGTTTAGGACGGGACTATGGCTACACCTTC
CASSLGRDYGYTF
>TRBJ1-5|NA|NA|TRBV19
TGTGCCAGTAGTATAGTAGGCTTCGGAGTAAGCAATCAGCCCCAGCATTTT
CASSIVGFGVSNQPQHF
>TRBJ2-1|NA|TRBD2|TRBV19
TGTGCCAGTAGTTCAGCGGGAGGCTACAATGAGCAGTTCTTC
CASSSAGGYNEQFF
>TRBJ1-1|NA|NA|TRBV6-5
TGTGCCAGCAGTACAGGGATGTCGAACACTGAAGCTTTCTTT
CASSTGMSNTEAFF
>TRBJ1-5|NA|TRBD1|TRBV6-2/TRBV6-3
TGTGCCAGCAGTTACTCGACAGGGCATAATCAGCCCCAGCATTTT
CASSYSTGHNQPQHF